The 15 T cell receptor beta chains reported below all come from one sample, sequenced in a study of blood T cell repertoires in COVID-19. Some clones are missing from TCRdb's copy, which holds only in-frame ones; the method was immunoSEQ multiplex PCR. The sample lists roughly 150,000 clones; around four fifths were seen once. Sequenced: peripheral blood. These receptors originate from an elderly woman with acute or convalescent COVID-19.

The chain has TRBV5-1 and TRBJ2-1; D not resolved. Looked up from germline, CDR1 is SGHRS and CDR2 is YFSETQ. V lost 1 base and J 3 bases, leaving 14 bases between the germline ends. This CDR3 is built from 16 residues. This chain's CDR3 is CASSLYQSTNYNEQFF. The DNA for the CDR3 is TGCGCCAGCAGCTTGTATCAGTCAACAAACTACAATGAGCAGTTCTTC.

This clone was seen just once. The genes are TRBV7-2 and TRBJ1-5; D perhaps matches TRBD1 (5 bases). V dropped 5 bases and J dropped 2 bases, with 16 bases sitting between them. The germline V gene has CDR1 SGHTA and CDR2 FQGNSA. The CDR3 is 16 residues long. The CDR3 region is CASSQLPGLGNQPQHF. The CDR3 DNA sequence: TGTGCCAGCAGCCAATTACCGGGACTAGGCAATCAGCCCCAGCATTTT.

V gene TRBV6-2 or TRBV6-3 combines with J gene TRBJ1-5, with D possibly TRBD1 on 5 matching bases. The germline gives CDR1 MNHEY, CDR2 SVGEGT. The CDR3 spans 15 residues. The V and J ends lost 5 bases and 0 bases respectively, with 11 bases between them. The CDR3 DNA follows: TGTGCCAGCAGTGCCAGGGTTTATAGCAATCAGCCCCAGCATTTT. Translating it yields CASSARVYSNQPQHF.

The chain uses TRBV7-3 and TRBJ1-1; 7 positions match TRBD1. The CDR3 consists of 13 residues. V was pared by 5 bases and J by 6 bases, with 6 bases of the junction left unmatched. CDR1 SGHTA and CDR2 FQGTGA come from the germline V gene. CDR3 protein: CASSTRQGPEAFF. CDR3 DNA sequence: TGTGCCAGCAGCACTAGACAGGGACCTGAAGCTTTCTTT.

The chain is built from TRBV19 and TRBJ2-3; TRBD1 matches 8 bases. CDR3 length: 16 amino acids. With 5 bases clipped from V and 0 bases from J, the junction kept 7 bases outside the gene matches. Germline V gene data show CDR1 as LNHDA and CDR2 as SQIVND (reference sequence). CDR3 nucleotide sequence: TGTGCCAGTAGTTCCCGGACAGGGTATAGCACAGATACGCAGTATTTT. Its protein product is CASSSRTGYSTDTQYF.

The chain carries TRBV3-1 (or the pseudogene TRBV3-2) and TRBJ1-6; D may be TRBD1 (6 bases). Germline V gene data show CDR1 as LGHDT and CDR2 as YNNKEL (reference sequence). This CDR3 has 13 residues. The V gene lost 6 bases and the J gene lost 10 bases, with 13 bases spanning the gap. CDR3 DNA: TGTGCCAGCAGGCAGGACAGTAACTCACCCCTCCACTTT. Translated, it gives CASRQDSNSPLHF.

This clone was seen a handful of times. The J gene is TRBJ1-1, the V gene TRBV14, with 8 positions matching TRBD1. This CDR3 is built from 15 residues. V lost 1 base to trimming and J lost 7 bases; unmatched junction nucleotides: 8. Per germline, CDR1 SGHDN and CDR2 FVKESK. The CDR3 spells CASSQVPRGRGEAFF. As DNA, the CDR3 is TGTGCCAGCAGCCAAGTCCCCAGGGGGCGGGGTGAAGCTTTCTTT.

The count of this clone is one. The chain has TRBV4-3 and TRBJ1-2, with D hard to call. V was clipped by 0 bases and J by 5 bases, with 7 bases between them. CDR1 is LGHNA, CDR2 YSLEER, per germline. CDR3 size: 13 residues. The CDR3 protein is CASSQDSYYGYTF. As DNA, the CDR3 is TGCGCCAGCAGCCAAGATAGTTATTATGGCTACACCTTC.

The J gene is TRBJ2-6, the V gene TRBV5-1, with D tentatively TRBD1 (6 bases). Germline V gene lookup returns CDR1 SGHRS and CDR2 YFSETQ. V shed 10 bases and J shed 2 bases, with 13 bases lying between them. The CDR3 is made up of 14 amino acids. The CDR3 nucleotides are TGCGCCGCCGCTGGGGGCCCTGGGGCCAACGTCCTGACTTTC. It codes for CAAAGGPGANVLTF.

This clone was recorded a few times. The chain couples TRBV11-2 to TRBJ1-6; D is unresolved. CDR1 is SGHAT, CDR2 FQNNGV, per germline. This CDR3 contains 16 residues. Deletions cut 5 bases from V and 7 bases from J, with 18 bases between. Written as DNA, the CDR3 is TGTGCCAGCAGCCCACGGAGCGGGTTCCCCAATTCACCCCTCCACTTT. Translating gives CASSPRSGFPNSPLHF.

This chain links TRBV5-1 with TRBJ2-7; 7 bases align to TRBD1. Trimming cost V 5 bases and J 2 bases; bases outside gene matches: 4. CDR1 SGHRS and CDR2 YFSETQ come from the germline V gene. The CDR3 is 13 amino acids. CDR3 sequence: CASSRDRAYEQYF. DNA of the CDR3: TGCGCCAGCAGTAGAGACAGGGCCTACGAGCAGTACTTC.

This chain uses TRBV4-1 with TRBJ1-1; D remains ambiguous. CDR1 is MGHRA, CDR2 YSYEKL, per germline. The V end lost 5 bases, the J end lost 1 base, and 17 bases lay between the germline ends. There are 16 residues in the CDR3. CDR3 region: CASSSQVGVPNTEAFF. As DNA, the CDR3 is TGCGCCAGCAGCTCGCAAGTCGGGGTACCGAACACTGAAGCTTTCTTT.

J is TRBJ2-7 and V is TRBV7-2; TRBD1 might be the D (6 bases). CDR1 and CDR2 (germline): SGHTA, FQGNSA. The CDR3 is 13 amino acids. V was clipped by 1 base and J by 5 bases, with 9 bases between them. Here the CDR3 reads CASSLGGPDEQYF. As DNA, the CDR3 is TGTGCCAGCAGCTTAGGGGGGCCAGACGAGCAGTACTTC. Variable domain in full (rest from reference TRBV7-2 and TRBJ2-7): GAGVSQSPSNKVTEKGKDVELRCDPISGHTALYWYRQSLGQGLEFLIYFQGNSAPDKSGLPSDRFSAERTGGSVSTLTIQRTQQEDSAVYLCASSLGGPDEQYFGPGTRLTVT.

V gene TRBV2 combines with J gene TRBJ1-2; D is unclear. The V gene's germline CDR1 is SNHLY and CDR2 FYNNEI. The V end lost 3 bases, the J end lost 4 bases, and 9 bases lay between the germline ends. The CDR3 has 13 amino acids. CDR3 in amino acids: CASSEQSSYGYTF. For the CDR3, the DNA is TGTGCCAGCAGTGAGCAGTCCTCCTATGGCTACACCTTC.

This clone was detected a few times. The genes are TRBV4-1 and TRBJ1-4, with D perhaps TRBD1 (5 bases). CDR3 length equals 17 residues. Germline CDR1 MGHRA, CDR2 YSYEKL. V was shortened by 0 bases and J by 2 bases, with 13 bases between the two germline ends. Here the CDR3 DNA reads TGCGCCAGCAGCCAAGATGGGGGGTTTTCTACTAATGAAAAACTGTTTTTT. Amino acids: CASSQDGGFSTNEKLFF.